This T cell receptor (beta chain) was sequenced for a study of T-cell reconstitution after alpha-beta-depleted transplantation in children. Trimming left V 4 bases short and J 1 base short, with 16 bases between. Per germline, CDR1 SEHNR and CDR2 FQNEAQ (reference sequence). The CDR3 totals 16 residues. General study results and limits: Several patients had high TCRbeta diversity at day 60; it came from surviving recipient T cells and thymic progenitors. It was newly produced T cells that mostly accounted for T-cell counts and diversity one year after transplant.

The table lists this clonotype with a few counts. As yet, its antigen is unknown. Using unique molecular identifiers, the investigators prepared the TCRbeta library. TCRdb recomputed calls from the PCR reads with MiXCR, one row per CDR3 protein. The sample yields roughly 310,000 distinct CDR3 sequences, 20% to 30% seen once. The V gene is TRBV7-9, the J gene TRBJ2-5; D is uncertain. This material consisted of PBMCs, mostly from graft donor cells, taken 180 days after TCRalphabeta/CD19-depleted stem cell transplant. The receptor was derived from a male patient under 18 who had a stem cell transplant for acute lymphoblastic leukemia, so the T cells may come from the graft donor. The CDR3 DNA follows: TGTGCCAGCAGCTCTCAAGACGGGCCTCTCCAAGAGACCCAGTACTTC. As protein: CASSSQDGPLQETQYF.